This T cell receptor beta chain was documented in a study of cytomegalovirus exposure and HLA in healthy donors. Study-level findings and limits: There were a few CMV-associated chains whose specificity for CMV antigens was confirmed in vitro. Reportedly, HLA-A and HLA-B alleles of most subjects were accurately predicted from TCR beta.

This CDR3 region has 16 residues. Germline V CDR1 and CDR2: MDHEN, SYDVKM. The V segment lost 6 bases and the J segment 1 base; nucleotides outside the gene matches: 7. The study ran its PCR with 60 Vbeta and 13 Jbeta primers. Per the authors' pipeline: Later, an analysis found 75 million to 100 million unique TCR beta chains, and 8.5 million to 12 million of these were shared. Assay used: immunoSEQ multiplex PCR; TCRdb lists only in-frame clones, some missing. V, J and clone size are taken as reported in that table, and D and trimming were inferred from the DNA itself. The sample lists about 31,000 clones, about 65% occurring once. On this clone itself: Its antigen is as yet unknown.

This receptor was identified in a man aged 50 to 60 in good health and CMV-seropositive. The sample was PBMCs. The chain links TRBV28 to TRBJ2-1; the match to TRBD1 covers 9 bases. CDR3 sequence reads: CASRDRGPHSYNEQFF. CDR3 nucleotides: TGTGCCAGCAGGGACAGGGGACCTCATTCCTACAATGAGCAGTTCTTC.